A selection of T cell receptor beta chains follows, all from one sample in a study of blood T cell repertoires in COVID-19. Produced via immunoSEQ multiplex PCR; TCRdb's table is partial and in-frame only. The sample comprises 200,000 to 250,000 clones, approximately 78% of which are singletons, and around 9% rests with the top ten. The sequenced sample was PBMCs or T cells enriched from blood (not recorded which). Receptors originate from a man aged 40-55 years who had recovered from COVID-19. CDR3s include the opening cysteine and the closing phenylalanine or tryptophan. D genes are given only for firm matches. Rows may omit the clone size; those that give it use once, few, many or a size class.

once	TRBV9	.	TRBJ2-2	CASSHRGGTTGELFF	TGTGCCAGCAGCCATAGAGGGGGAACTACCGGGGAGCTGTTTTTT
.	TRBV9	.	TRBJ2-5	CASSVGGLQGGETQYF	TGTGCCAGCAGCGTAGGAGGCCTCCAAGGGGGAGAGACCCAGTACTTC
.	TRBV9	.	TRBJ1-3	CASSVASVPSSGNTIYF	TGTGCCAGCAGCGTAGCTAGTGTGCCTAGCTCTGGAAACACCATATATTTT
.	TRBV5-1	TRBD1	TRBJ1-1	CASSLYGQGAIGDTEAFF	TGCGCCAGCAGCTTGTATGGGCAGGGGGCTATAGGGGACACTGAAGCTTTCTTT
.	TRBV4-2	TRBD2	TRBJ2-1	CASSQKRGSYNEQFF	TGTGCCAGCAGCCAAAAGCGGGGCTCCTACAATGAGCAGTTCTTC
.	TRBV2	TRBD1	TRBJ1-2	CASSAGDRLYTF	TGTGCCAGCAGTGCAGGGGACAGATTGTACACCTTC
.	TRBV6-5	.	TRBJ1-2	CASSPTGNYGYTF	TGTGCCAGCAGTCCGACAGGAAACTATGGCTACACCTTC
.	TRBV30	TRBD1	TRBJ1-1	CAWSVGTGNTEAFF	TGTGCCTGGAGTGTCGGGACAGGGAACACTGAAGCTTTCTTT
.	TRBV19	TRBD2	TRBJ2-1	CASSSGGRRDEQFF	TGTGCCAGTAGTAGTGGCGGGAGAAGAGATGAGCAGTTCTTC
.	TRBV5-4	TRBD1	TRBJ2-7	CASTARGQGGEQYF	TGTGCCAGCACCGCCCGGGGACAGGGTGGCGAGCAGTACTTC
.	TRBV10-2	TRBD2	TRBJ2-3	CATHSAGGGTDTQYF	TGCGCCACCCACAGCGCGGGAGGTGGCACAGATACGCAGTATTTT
.	TRBV6-5	.	TRBJ2-2	CASSFIGTGELFF	TGTGCCAGCAGTTTTATCGGGACCGGGGAGCTGTTTTTT
.	TRBV27	.	TRBJ2-5	CASSLRPSDQETQYF	TGTGCCAGCAGTTTACGGCCTAGCGATCAAGAGACCCAGTACTTC
.	TRBV4-1	.	TRBJ2-7	CASSPYAIRLSASARYEQYF	TGCGCCAGCAGCCCATACGCGATTAGACTATCGGCTAGCGCACGCTACGAGCAGTACTTC
.	TRBV2	.	TRBJ2-3	CASSFPRRTDTQYF	TGTGCCAGCAGCTTCCCCAGGCGCACAGATACGCAGTATTTT
few	TRBV9	.	TRBJ1-1	CASSPPRGRVEAFF	TGTGCCAGCAGCCCCCCAAGAGGCAGGGTTGAAGCTTTCTTT
.	TRBV19	.	TRBJ1-1	CASSTHGARGEAFF	TGTGCCAGTAGTACCCACGGGGCCAGGGGTGAAGCTTTCTTT
once	TRBV27	.	TRBJ2-1	CASSARGHSYNEQFF	TGTGCCAGCAGTGCGCGGGGGCACTCCTACAATGAGCAGTTCTTC
.	TRBV4-1	.	TRBJ2-1	CASSPPYNEQFF	TGCGCCAGCAGCCCTCCCTACAATGAGCAGTTCTTC
.	TRBV4-1	TRBD1	TRBJ1-3	CASSLIPGQGASGTIYF	TGCGCCAGCAGCCTAATACCGGGACAGGGGGCTTCTGGCACCATATATTTT
.	TRBV11-2	.	TRBJ1-5	CASSFPGQPQHF	TGTGCCAGCAGCTTTCCGGGTCAGCCCCAGCATTTT
.	TRBV7-9	TRBD2	TRBJ2-1	CASKAGRAPKQFF	TGTGCCAGCAAAGCGGGGCGGGCCCCCAAGCAGTTCTTC
few	TRBV19	.	TRBJ1-1	CASSKEGSGNTEAFF	TGTGCCAGTAGTAAGGAGGGCAGTGGGAACACTGAAGCTTTCTTT
.	TRBV30	TRBD2	TRBJ2-5	CAWSPMMGLAGVTGQETQYF	TGTGCCTGGAGTCCGATGATGGGACTAGCGGGGGTAACTGGTCAGGAGACCCAGTACTTC
.	TRBV6-5	TRBD1	TRBJ2-7	CASSYRWQGVAYEQYF	TGTGCCAGCAGTTACCGCTGGCAGGGGGTGGCCTACGAGCAGTACTTC
.	TRBV6-5	.	TRBJ1-2	CASSYAGTNYGYTF	TGTGCCAGCAGTTACGCCGGGACAAACTATGGCTACACCTTC
.	TRBV7-3	.	TRBJ2-3	CASSLLNLADTQYF	TGTGCCAGCAGCTTATTAAATTTAGCAGATACGCAGTATTTT
.	TRBV29-1	.	TRBJ2-4	CSVVLASKNIQYF	TGCAGCGTTGTGCTAGCGTCAAAAAACATTCAGTACTTC
.	TRBV30	.	TRBJ1-2	CAWSYTLRGGRDGYTF	TGTGCCTGGAGTTACACCCTTCGGGGGGGGCGAGATGGCTACACCTTC
.	TRBV9	TRBD2	TRBJ2-1	CASSDTSGKYNEQFF	TGTGCCAGCAGCGACACTAGCGGGAAGTACAATGAGCAGTTCTTC
.	TRBV9	TRBD2	TRBJ2-1	CASSQLLSGSGEQFF	TGTGCCAGCAGCCAACTGCTTAGCGGGTCCGGTGAGCAGTTCTTC
few	TRBV15	TRBD2	TRBJ2-3	CATSRDPTSGATDTQYF	TGTGCCACCAGCAGAGATCCAACTAGCGGGGCCACAGATACGCAGTATTTT
.	TRBV18	TRBD2	TRBJ2-3	CASSPKGLAATSTDTQYF	TGTGCCAGCTCACCTAAGGGACTAGCGGCGACTAGCACAGATACGCAGTATTTT
.	TRBV18	TRBD2	TRBJ2-4	CASSLGLAGAKNIQYF	TGTGCCAGCTCACTGGGACTAGCGGGGGCCAAAAACATTCAGTACTTC
.	TRBV27	.	TRBJ1-2	CASRGGRGTTSYGYTF	TGTGCCAGCAGGGGAGGACGGGGGACCACGTCCTATGGCTACACCTTC
.	TRBV7-8	TRBD1	TRBJ1-5	CASSITGTGRQPQHF	TGTGCCAGCAGCATAACCGGGACAGGGCGGCAGCCCCAGCATTTT
.	TRBV18	.	TRBJ1-2	CASSPRNGDYGYTF	TGTGCCAGCTCACCACGGAACGGGGATTATGGCTACACCTTC
.	TRBV30	TRBD2	TRBJ2-5	CAWSVGGGKETQYF	TGTGCCTGGAGTGTCGGGGGAGGGAAAGAGACCCAGTACTTC
.	TRBV5-1	TRBD2	TRBJ2-2	CASRRAGANTGELFF	TGCGCCAGCAGGAGAGCGGGAGCGAACACCGGGGAGCTGTTTTTT
.	TRBV30	TRBD1	TRBJ2-1	CAWSLGTGDNEQFF	TGTGCCTGGAGTTTGGGGACAGGGGACAATGAGCAGTTCTTC
.	TRBV24-1	TRBD1	TRBJ2-7	CATSDPAGTGIYEQYF	TGTGCCACCAGTGATCCAGCCGGGACAGGGATTTACGAGCAGTACTTC
few	TRBV24-1	.	TRBJ2-3	CATSDSFDTQYF	TGTGCCACCAGTGATTCTTTTGATACGCAGTATTTT
.	TRBV5-4	TRBD1	TRBJ2-5	CASSFTGGGRHF	TGTGCCAGCAGCTTTACAGGGGGCGGGAGACACTTC
.	TRBV19	TRBD1	TRBJ2-4	CASSMTGTGGDPAKNIQYF	TGTGCCAGTAGTATGACCGGGACAGGGGGCGACCCAGCCAAAAACATTCAGTACTTC
.	TRBV19	.	TRBJ1-3	CASSSGSSGNTIYF	TGTGCCAGTAGTAGCGGGTCCTCTGGAAACACCATATATTTT
.	TRBV7-3	TRBD2	TRBJ2-1	CASSNIAGGLGEQFF	TGTGCCAGCAGTAACATAGCGGGGGGGCTCGGTGAGCAGTTCTTC
.	TRBV18	.	TRBJ1-1	CASSPLSRNTEAFF	TGTGCCAGCTCCCCTTTGTCTCGGAACACTGAAGCTTTCTTT
.	TRBV5-4	.	TRBJ1-2	CASRRGGGQGGGYTF	TGTGCCAGCAGGCGAGGGGGGGGCCAGGGAGGCGGCTACACCTTC
few	TRBV3-1/TRBV3-2	TRBD2	TRBJ2-5	CASSHGTSGTTGTQYF	TGTGCCAGCAGCCACGGGACTAGCGGGACCACGGGGACCCAGTACTTC
few	TRBV4-2	TRBD1	TRBJ2-1	CASSQDRGTYNEQFF	TGTGCCAGCAGCCAAGACAGGGGGACCTACAATGAGCAGTTCTTC